The clone carrying this T cell receptor (beta chain) was seen just once. Germline lookup yields CDR1 DFQATT and CDR2 SNEGSKA (reference sequence). The CDR3 extends over 11 amino acids. Trimming shortened V by 5 bases and J by 11 bases, and 15 bases separated the two germline ends. The data originate from a study of blood T cell repertoires in COVID-19. Background on the study: The United States, Italy and Spain provided the acute and convalescent COVID-19 samples. The cDNA or gDNA used as material had been derived from T cells, B-cell-depleted T cells, or PBMCs.

Recruited during active infection, patients (from Seattle) were subsequently followed longitudinally. Per the study methods: Reference gene primers were amplified, and this amplification served to estimate nucleated cell counts. Repertoires were generated with immunoSEQ multiplex PCR, while TCRdb's copy carries only in-frame clones and drops some. D and trimming were read from the DNA, whereas the V and J calls and clone size are those reported in that table. This sample carries fewer than 650,000 clones, roughly nine tenths of them seen once, and the ten largest clones take under 8.5%. What was sequenced was peripheral blood. The chain combines TRBV20-1 with TRBJ1-1, with D perhaps matching TRBD1 (6 bases). This clonotype originated in a woman in her forties or fifties with COVID-19, enrolled during active disease. This chain's CDR3 is CSARGDMLAFF. The CDR3 DNA is TGCAGTGCTCGGGGGGACATGTTGGCTTTCTTT.